This T cell receptor beta chain was found in a study of cytomegalovirus exposure and HLA in healthy donors. Study details: Of the donors genotyped, 398 in all, 65% to 90% fell in the Caucasian-associated ancestry cluster.

The PCR was carried out with 60 Vbeta primers and 13 Jbeta primers. Data came from immunoSEQ multiplex PCR; TCRdb stores just in-frame clones and leaves some out. This sample carries under 200,000 clones, roughly 80% of them seen once, and the ten largest clones take under 6%. This CDR3 is 12 amino acids long. Trimming shortened V by 3 bases and J by 4 bases, and 7 bases separated the two germline ends. Germline V gene data show CDR1 as KGHSH and CDR2 as LQKENI. General study points: The listing of roughly 160 TCR beta chains classed them as cytomegalovirus-associated. Later on, analysis showed that most CMV-associated TCR beta chains appeared to be HLA-restricted.

With respect to this clone: Antigen specificity is unknown.

This clonotype was obtained from a woman aged 50 to 60 in good health and CMV-seropositive. The sequenced sample was PBMCs. The V and J genes are TRBV18 and TRBJ2-7, with D tentatively TRBD2 (5 bases). Here the CDR3 reads CASSPRTYEQYF. CDR3 coding DNA: TGTGCCAGCTCACCGAGGACTTACGAGCAGTACTTC.